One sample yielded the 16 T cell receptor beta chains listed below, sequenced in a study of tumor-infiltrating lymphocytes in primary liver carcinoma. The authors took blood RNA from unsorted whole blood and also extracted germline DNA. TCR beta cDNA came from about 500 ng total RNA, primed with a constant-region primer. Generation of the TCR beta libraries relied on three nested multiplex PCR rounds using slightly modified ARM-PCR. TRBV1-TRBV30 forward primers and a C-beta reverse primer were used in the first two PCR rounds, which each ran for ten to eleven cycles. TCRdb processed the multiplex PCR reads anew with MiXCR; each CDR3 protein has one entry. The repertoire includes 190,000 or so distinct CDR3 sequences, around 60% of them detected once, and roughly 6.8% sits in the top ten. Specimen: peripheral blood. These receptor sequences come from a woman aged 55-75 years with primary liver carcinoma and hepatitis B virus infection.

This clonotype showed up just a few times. CDR3 protein: CASSQVFGGNEQFF. The CDR3 region has the DNA TGCGCCAGCAGCCAAGTTTTCGGGGGAAATGAGCAGTTCTTC. The rearrangement links TRBV4-1 to TRBJ2-1, with D maybe TRBD2 (6 bases). V was clipped by 1 base and J by 7 bases, with 11 bases between them. CDR3 length: 14 amino acids. Looked up from germline, CDR1 is MGHRA and CDR2 is YSYEKL.

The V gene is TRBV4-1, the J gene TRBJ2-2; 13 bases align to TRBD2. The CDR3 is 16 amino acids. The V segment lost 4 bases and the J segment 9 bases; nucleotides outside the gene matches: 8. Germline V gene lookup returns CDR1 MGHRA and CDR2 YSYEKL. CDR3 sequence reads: CASSRGLAGSSWELFF. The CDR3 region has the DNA TGCGCCAGCAGCCGGGGACTAGCGGGATCGTCCTGGGAGCTGTTTTTT.

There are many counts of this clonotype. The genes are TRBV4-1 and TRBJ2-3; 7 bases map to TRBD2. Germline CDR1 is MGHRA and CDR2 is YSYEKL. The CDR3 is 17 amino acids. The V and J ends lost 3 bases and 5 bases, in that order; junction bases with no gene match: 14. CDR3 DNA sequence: TGCGCCAGCAGCCAGGTTCCGACTAGCAGGGAGGGAGATACGCAGTATTTT. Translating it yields CASSQVPTSREGDTQYF.

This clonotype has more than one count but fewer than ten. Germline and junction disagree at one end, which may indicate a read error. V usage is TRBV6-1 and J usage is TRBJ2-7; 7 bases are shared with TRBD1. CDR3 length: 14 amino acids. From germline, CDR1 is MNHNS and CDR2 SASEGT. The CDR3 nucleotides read TGTGCCAGCAGGCCGGGACAGAGCTCCGACGAGCAGTACTTC. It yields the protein CASRPGQSSDEQYF.

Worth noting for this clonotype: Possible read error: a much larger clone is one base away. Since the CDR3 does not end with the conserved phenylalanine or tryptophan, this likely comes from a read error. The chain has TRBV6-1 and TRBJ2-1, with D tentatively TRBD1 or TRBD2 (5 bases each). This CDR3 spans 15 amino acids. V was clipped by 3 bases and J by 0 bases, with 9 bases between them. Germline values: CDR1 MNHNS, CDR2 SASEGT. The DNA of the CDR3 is TGTGCCAGCAGTGAGGGGGTGAGCTCCTACAATGAGCAGTTCTCC. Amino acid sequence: CASSEGVSSYNEQFS.

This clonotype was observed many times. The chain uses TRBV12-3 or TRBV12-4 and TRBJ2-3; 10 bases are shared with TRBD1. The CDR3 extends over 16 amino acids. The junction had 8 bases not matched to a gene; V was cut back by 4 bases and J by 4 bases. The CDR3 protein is CASSSRDRGGPDTQYF. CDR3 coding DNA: TGTGCCAGCAGTTCCCGGGACAGGGGAGGACCAGATACGCAGTATTTT.

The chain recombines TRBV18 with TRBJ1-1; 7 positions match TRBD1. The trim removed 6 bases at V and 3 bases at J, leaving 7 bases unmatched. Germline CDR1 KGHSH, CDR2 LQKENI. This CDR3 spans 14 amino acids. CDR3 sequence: CASSPGQDHTEAFF. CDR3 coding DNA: TGTGCCAGCTCTCCCGGACAGGATCACACTGAAGCTTTCTTT.

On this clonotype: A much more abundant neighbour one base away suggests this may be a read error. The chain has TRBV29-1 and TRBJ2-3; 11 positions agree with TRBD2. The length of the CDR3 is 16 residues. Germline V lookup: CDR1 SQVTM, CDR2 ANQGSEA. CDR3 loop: CSVTGTSGGSKDTQYF. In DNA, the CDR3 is TGCAGCGTCACCGGGACTAGCGGAGGGAGCAAAGATACGCAGTATTTT.

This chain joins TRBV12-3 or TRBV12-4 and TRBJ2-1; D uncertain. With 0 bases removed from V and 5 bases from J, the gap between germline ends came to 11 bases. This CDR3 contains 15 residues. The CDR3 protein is CASSLARLVNNEQFF. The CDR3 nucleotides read TGTGCCAGCAGTTTAGCGCGGTTAGTGAACAATGAGCAGTTCTTC.

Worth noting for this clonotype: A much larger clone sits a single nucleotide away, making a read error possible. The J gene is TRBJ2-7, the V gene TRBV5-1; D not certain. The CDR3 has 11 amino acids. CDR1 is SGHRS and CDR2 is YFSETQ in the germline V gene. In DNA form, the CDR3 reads TGCGTCAGCAGCTTGTCAAGTGAGCAGTACTTC. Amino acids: CVSSLSSEQYF.

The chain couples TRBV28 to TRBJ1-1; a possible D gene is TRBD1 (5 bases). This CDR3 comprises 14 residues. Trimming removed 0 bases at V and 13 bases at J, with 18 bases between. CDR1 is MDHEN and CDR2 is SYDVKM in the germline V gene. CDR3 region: CASSLWGRQPSGFF. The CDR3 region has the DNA TGTGCCAGCAGTTTATGGGGACGGCAGCCAAGCGGTTTCTTT. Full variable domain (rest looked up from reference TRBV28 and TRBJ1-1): DVKVTQSSRYLVKRTGEKVFLECVQDMDHENMFWYRQDPGLGLRLIYFSYDVKMKEKGDIPEGYSVSREKKERFSLILESASTNQTSMYLCASSLWGRQPSGFFGQGTRLTVV.

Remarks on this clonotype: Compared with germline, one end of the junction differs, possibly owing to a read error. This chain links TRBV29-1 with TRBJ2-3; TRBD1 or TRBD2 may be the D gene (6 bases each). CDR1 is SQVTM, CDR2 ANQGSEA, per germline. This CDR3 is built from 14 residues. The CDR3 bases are TGCAGCGTTGAAGGGGGGCGGGGAGTAGATATGCAGTATTTT. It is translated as CSVEGGRGVDMQYF.

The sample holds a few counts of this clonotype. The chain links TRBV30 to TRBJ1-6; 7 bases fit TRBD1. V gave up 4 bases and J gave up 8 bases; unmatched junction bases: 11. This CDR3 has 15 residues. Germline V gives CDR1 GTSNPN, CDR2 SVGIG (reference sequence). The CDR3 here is CAWTKTGLVYSPLHF. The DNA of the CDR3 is TGTGCCTGGACCAAGACAGGGCTTGTATATTCACCCCTCCACTTT.

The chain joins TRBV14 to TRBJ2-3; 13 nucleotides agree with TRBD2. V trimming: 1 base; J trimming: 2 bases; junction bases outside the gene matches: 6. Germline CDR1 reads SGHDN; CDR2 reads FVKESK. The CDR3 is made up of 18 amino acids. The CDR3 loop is CASSQVVGLAGFTDTQYF. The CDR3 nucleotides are TGTGCCAGCAGCCAAGTAGTGGGACTAGCGGGGTTCACAGATACGCAGTATTTT.

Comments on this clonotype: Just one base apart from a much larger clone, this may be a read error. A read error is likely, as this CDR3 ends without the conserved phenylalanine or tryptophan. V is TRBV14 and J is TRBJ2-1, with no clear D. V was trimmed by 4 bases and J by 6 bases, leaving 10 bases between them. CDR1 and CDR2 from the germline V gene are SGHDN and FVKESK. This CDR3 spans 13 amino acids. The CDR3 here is CASSLNVGNEQFI. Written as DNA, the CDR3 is TGTGCCAGCAGCCTCAACGTGGGCAATGAGCAGTTCATC.

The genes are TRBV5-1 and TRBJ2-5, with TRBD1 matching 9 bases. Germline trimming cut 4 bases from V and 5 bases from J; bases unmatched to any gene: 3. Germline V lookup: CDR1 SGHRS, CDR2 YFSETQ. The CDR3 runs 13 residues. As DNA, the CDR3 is TGCGCCAGCAGCGGACAGGGGTCGGAGACCCAGTACTTC. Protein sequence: CASSGQGSETQYF.